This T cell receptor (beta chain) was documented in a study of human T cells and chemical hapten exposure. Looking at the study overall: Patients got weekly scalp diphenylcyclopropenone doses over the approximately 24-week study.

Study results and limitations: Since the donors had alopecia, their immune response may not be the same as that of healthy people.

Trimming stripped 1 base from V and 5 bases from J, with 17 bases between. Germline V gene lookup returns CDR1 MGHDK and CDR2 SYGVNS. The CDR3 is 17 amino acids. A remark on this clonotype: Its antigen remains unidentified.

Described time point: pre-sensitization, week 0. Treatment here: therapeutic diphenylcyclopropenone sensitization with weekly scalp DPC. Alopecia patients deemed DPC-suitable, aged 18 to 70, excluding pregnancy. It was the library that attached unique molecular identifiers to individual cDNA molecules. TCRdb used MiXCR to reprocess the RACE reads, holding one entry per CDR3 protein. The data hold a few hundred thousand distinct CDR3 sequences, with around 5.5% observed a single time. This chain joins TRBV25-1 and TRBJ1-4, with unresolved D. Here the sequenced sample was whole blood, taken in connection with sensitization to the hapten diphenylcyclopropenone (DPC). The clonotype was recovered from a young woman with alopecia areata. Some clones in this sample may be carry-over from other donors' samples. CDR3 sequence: CASSESIRHGRNEKLFF. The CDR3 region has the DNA TGTGCCAGCAGTGAATCGATCCGACACGGGAGGAATGAAAAACTGTTTTTT.